These 14 T cell receptor beta chains were all obtained from the same sample, sequenced in a study of T-cell reconstitution after alpha-beta-depleted transplantation in children. TCRbeta library preparation incorporated unique molecular identifiers. TCRdb fed the PCR reads into MiXCR, producing one record per CDR3 protein. The sample shows 670,000 or so distinct CDR3 sequences, about 12% of them seen only once. The sequenced sample was PBMCs, obtained before TCRalphabeta/CD19-depleted stem cell transplant. The source of these receptors is a girl aged 2 to 10 with congenital amegakaryocytic thrombocytopenia, due to receive a stem cell transplant.

Ten or more counts support this clonotype. The chain combines TRBV20-1 with TRBJ2-7, with TRBD2 matching 12 bases. The V segment lost 3 bases and the J segment 3 bases; nucleotides outside the gene matches: 6. The CDR3 has 15 amino acids. Germline lookup yields CDR1 DFQATT and CDR2 SNEGSKA (reference sequence). The CDR3 sequence is CSASRLAGVVYEQYF. CDR3 DNA sequence: TGCAGTGCTAGCCGACTAGCGGGAGTTGTCTACGAGCAGTACTTC.

Points on this clonotype: A clone one base away is much larger, so this may be a read error. This rearrangement joins TRBV20-1 to TRBJ2-1; weak D call: TRBD2 (5 bases). Germline-derived CDR1 and CDR2 are DFQATT and SNEGSKA (reference sequence). The CDR3 covers 15 residues. Between the trimmed V and J ends, which lost 0 bases and 12 bases, there was a span of 21 bases. In DNA form, the CDR3 reads TGCAGTGCTAGAGAAACTACCCTAGAGGGCGATGTGCAGTTCTTC. This sequence encodes CSARETTLEGDVQFF.

This clonotype was observed many times. This chain links TRBV20-1 with TRBJ2-1, with 8 bases that match TRBD1. The V gene end was trimmed by 7 bases and the J gene end by 2 bases; junction bases not matched to a gene: 7. CDR1 and CDR2 (germline): DFQATT, SNEGSKA (reference sequence). The CDR3 loop spans 14 amino acids. CDR3 DNA sequence: TGCAGTGTTTCAGGGACAGGTCCCTACAATGAGCAGTTCTTC. Its protein product is CSVSGTGPYNEQFF.

Ten or more counts support this clonotype. The J gene is TRBJ2-7, the V gene TRBV27; D gene ambiguous. The germline V gene has CDR1 MNHEY and CDR2 SMNVEV (reference sequence). This CDR3 is 13 amino acids long. V was cut by 3 bases and J by 4 bases, with 10 bases left in between. The CDR3 sequence: CASSLGRTYEQYF. The DNA for the CDR3 is TGTGCCAGCAGTTTGGGCAGAACTTACGAGCAGTACTTC.

This clonotype was seen repeatedly, ten times or more. The V gene is TRBV20-1, the J gene TRBJ1-6, with D hard to call. Germline V gene sequence: CDR1 DFQATT, CDR2 SNEGSKA (reference sequence). Trimming took 2 bases from V and 10 from J, leaving 15 bases between them. This CDR3 region has 14 residues. CDR3 residues: CSARRQSLGSPLHF. CDR3 nucleotides: TGCAGTGCTAGAAGACAATCCCTAGGATCACCCCTCCACTTT.

This clonotype came up a few times. The V and J genes are TRBV5-1 and TRBJ1-1, with 7 bases matching TRBD1. Germline V lookup: CDR1 SGHRS, CDR2 YFSETQ. The CDR3 is made up of 16 amino acids. The junction had 7 bases not matched to a gene; V was cut back by 0 bases and J by 2 bases. The CDR3 region has the DNA TGCGCCAGCAGCTTGGCAGGGGGGGGTTTCAACACTGAAGCTTTCTTT. Translation: CASSLAGGGFNTEAFF.

This chain joins TRBV18 and TRBJ2-7; 11 bases line up with TRBD2. The CDR3 covers 16 residues. V trimming: 3 bases; J trimming: 4 bases; junction bases outside the gene matches: 8. Germline CDR1 and CDR2: KGHSH and LQKENI. In nucleotides, the CDR3 is TGTGCCAGCTCACCCCAAAGACTAGCGGGAACGTACGAGCAGTACTTC. As protein: CASSPQRLAGTYEQYF.

This clonotype was found many times. CDR3 region: CSAIPGDEQFF. In DNA form, the CDR3 reads TGCAGTGCTATCCCAGGAGATGAGCAGTTCTTC. This chain joins TRBV20-1 and TRBJ2-1; D is unresolved. This CDR3 region has 11 residues. The germline gives CDR1 DFQATT, CDR2 SNEGSKA (reference sequence). Trimming stripped 4 bases from V and 8 bases from J, with 9 bases between.

The CDR3 DNA reads as TGTGCCATCAGCGCAACCGGGACTACAGGAACCGGGGAGCTGTTTTTT. Its protein product is CAISATGTTGTGELFF. The V gene is TRBV10-3, the J gene TRBJ2-2; TRBD2 agrees at 7 bases. Germline CDR1 reads ENHRY; CDR2 reads SYGVKD. J gave up 5 bases and V 6 bases, and 12 bases lay outside the gene matches. CDR3 size: 16 residues.

Concerning this clonotype: This may arise from a read error, as a much more abundant clone is one base away. The gene calls are TRBV5-1 and TRBJ2-7; D is possibly TRBD1 (8 bases). There are 16 residues in the CDR3. Germline V gene lookup returns CDR1 SGHRS and CDR2 YFSETQ. CDR3 sequence reads: CASRLERQGRAYEQYF. In DNA, the CDR3 is TGCGCCAGCAGGTTGGAAAGACAGGGGAGGGCTTACGAGCAGTACTTC.

This clonotype was found a few times. This chain uses TRBV11-2 with TRBJ2-3, with 10 nucleotides matching TRBD2. The CDR3 runs to 17 residues. Trimming took 0 bases from V and 4 from J; bases not matched to a gene: 7. The V gene's germline CDR1 is SGHAT and CDR2 FQNNGV. The CDR3 region has the DNA TGTGCCAGCAGCTTAGAACCCCTAGCGGGAGCGCCAGATACGCAGTATTTT. This encodes CASSLEPLAGAPDTQYF.

The V and J genes are TRBV20-1 and TRBJ2-3, with 9 bases aligning to TRBD2. The trim removed 1 base at V and 6 bases at J, leaving 8 bases unmatched. The CDR3 is 15 residues long. Germline lookup yields CDR1 DFQATT and CDR2 SNEGSKA (reference sequence). The CDR3: CSARAPGLAYDTQYF. The CDR3 nucleotides are TGCAGTGCTAGAGCCCCGGGACTAGCATACGATACGCAGTATTTT.

This clonotype has just a few counts. The rearrangement joins TRBV6-1 to TRBJ2-7; D is possibly TRBD1 (5 bases). The CDR3 is 13 amino acids. Per the germline V gene, CDR1 is MNHNS and CDR2 is SASEGT. Trimming removed 6 bases from V and 5 bases from J, with 14 bases in between. The CDR3 spells CASSDSGVHEQYF. The DNA for the CDR3 is TGTGCCAGCAGCGACAGTGGGGTCCACGAGCAGTACTTC.

The chain employs TRBV3-1 and TRBJ2-7, with 7 bases matching TRBD2. With 6 bases clipped from V and 3 bases from J, the junction kept 11 bases outside the gene matches. The CDR3 extends over 15 amino acids. Germline V gene lookup returns CDR1 LGHDT and CDR2 YNNKEL (reference sequence). The CDR3 spells CASRPRVGRFYEQYF. In nucleotides, the CDR3 is TGTGCCAGCAGGCCAAGGGTCGGGAGGTTCTACGAGCAGTACTTC.